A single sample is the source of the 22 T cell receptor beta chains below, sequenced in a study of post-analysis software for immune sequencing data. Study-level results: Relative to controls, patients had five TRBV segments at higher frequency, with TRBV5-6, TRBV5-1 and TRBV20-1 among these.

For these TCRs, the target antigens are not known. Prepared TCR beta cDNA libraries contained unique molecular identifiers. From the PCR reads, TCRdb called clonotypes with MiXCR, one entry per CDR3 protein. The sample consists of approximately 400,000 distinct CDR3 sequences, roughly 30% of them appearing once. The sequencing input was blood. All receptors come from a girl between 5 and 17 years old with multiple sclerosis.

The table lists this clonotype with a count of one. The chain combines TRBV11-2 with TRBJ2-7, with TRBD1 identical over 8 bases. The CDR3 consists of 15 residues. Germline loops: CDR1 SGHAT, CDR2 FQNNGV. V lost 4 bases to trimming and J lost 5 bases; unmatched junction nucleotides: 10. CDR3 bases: TGTGCCAGCAGCTCCCCCCTGACAGGGGCGAACGAGCAGTACTTC. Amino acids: CASSSPLTGANEQYF. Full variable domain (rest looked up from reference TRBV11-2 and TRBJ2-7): EAGVAQSPRYKIIEKRQSVAFWCNPISGHATLYWYQQILGQGPKLLIQFQNNGVVDDSQLPKDRFSAERLKGVDSTLKIQPAKLEDSAVYLCASSSPLTGANEQYFGPGTRLTVT.

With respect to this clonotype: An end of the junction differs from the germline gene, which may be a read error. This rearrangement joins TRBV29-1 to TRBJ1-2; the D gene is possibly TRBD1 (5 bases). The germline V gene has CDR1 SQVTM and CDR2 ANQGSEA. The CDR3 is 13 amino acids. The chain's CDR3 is CSAIWGFRGGYNF. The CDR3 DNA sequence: TGCAGCGCCATCTGGGGGTTCCGGGGAGGCTACAACTTC.

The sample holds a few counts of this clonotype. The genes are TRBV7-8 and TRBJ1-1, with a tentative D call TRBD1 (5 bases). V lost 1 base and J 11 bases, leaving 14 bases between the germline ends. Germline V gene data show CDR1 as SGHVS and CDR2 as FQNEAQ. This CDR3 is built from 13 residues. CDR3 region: CASSLVTVWGAFF. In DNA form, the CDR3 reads TGTGCCAGCAGCTTAGTAACAGTATGGGGGGCTTTCTTT.

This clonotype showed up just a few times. In DNA form, the CDR3 reads TGCGCCAGCAGCCGGGGAGGGCGTAGCTCCTACAATGAGCAGTTCTTC. Its protein is CASSRGGRSSYNEQFF. The rearrangement uses TRBV4-1 and TRBJ2-1; 7 bases line up with TRBD2. Germline CDR1 is MGHRA and CDR2 is YSYEKL. The CDR3 totals 16 residues. J lost 0 bases, V lost 4 bases, and 6 bases had no gene match.

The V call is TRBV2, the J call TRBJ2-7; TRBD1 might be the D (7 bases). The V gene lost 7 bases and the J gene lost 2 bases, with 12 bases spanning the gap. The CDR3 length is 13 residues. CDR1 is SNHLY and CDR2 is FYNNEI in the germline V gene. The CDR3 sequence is CASTGGQTYEQYF. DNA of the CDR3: TGTGCCAGCACCGGGGGACAGACCTACGAGCAGTACTTC.

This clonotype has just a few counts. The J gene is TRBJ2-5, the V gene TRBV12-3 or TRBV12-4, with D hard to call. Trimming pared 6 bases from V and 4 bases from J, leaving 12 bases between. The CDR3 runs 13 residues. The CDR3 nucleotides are TGTGCCAGCAGCAAAGGAGCCCTAGAGACCCAGTACTTC. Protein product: CASSKGALETQYF.

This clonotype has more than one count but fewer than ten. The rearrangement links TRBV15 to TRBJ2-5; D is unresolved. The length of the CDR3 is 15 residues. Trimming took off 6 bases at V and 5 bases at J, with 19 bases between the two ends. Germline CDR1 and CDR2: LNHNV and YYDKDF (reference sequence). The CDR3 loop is CATSSIAVGPETQYF. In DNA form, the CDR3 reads TGTGCCACCAGTAGTATCGCAGTAGGGCCGGAGACCCAGTACTTC.

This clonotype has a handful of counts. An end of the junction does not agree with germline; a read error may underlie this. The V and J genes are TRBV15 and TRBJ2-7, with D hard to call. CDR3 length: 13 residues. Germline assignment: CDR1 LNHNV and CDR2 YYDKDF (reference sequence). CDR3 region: CATSRDDTYEQYF. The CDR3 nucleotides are TGTGCCACCAGCAGAGACGATACCTATGAGCAGTACTTC.

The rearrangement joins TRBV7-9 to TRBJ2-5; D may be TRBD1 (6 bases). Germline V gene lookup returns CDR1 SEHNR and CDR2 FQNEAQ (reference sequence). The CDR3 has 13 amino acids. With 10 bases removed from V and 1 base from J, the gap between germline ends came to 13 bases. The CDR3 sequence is CATKQGAQETQYF. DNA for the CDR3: TGTGCCACAAAACAGGGAGCCCAAGAGACCCAGTACTTC.

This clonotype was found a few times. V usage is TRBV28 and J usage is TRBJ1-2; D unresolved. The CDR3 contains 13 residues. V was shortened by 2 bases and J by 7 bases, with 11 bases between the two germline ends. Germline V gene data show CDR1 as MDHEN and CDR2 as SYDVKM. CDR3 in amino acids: CASSLASASGYTF. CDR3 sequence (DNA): TGTGCCAGCAGTTTAGCCAGCGCAAGTGGCTACACCTTC.

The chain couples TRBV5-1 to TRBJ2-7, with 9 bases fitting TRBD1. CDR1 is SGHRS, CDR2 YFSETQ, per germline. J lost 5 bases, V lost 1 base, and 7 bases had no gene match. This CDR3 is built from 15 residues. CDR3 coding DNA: TGCGCCAGCAGCTTGCCCCGGGACAGGGACGACGAGCAGTACTTC. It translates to CASSLPRDRDDEQYF.

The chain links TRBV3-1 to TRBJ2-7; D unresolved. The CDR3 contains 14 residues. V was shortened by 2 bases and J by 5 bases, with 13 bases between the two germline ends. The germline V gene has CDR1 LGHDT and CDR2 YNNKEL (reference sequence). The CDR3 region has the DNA TGTGCCAGCAGCCAATTTACTGGTGGGGACGAGCAGTACTTC. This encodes CASSQFTGGDEQYF.

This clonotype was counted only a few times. This chain's CDR3 is CASSFDGGYLMNTEAFF. The CDR3 nucleotides are TGTGCCAGCAGCTTCGACGGGGGTTATCTGATGAACACTGAAGCTTTCTTT. The V and J genes are TRBV7-8 and TRBJ1-1; maybe TRBD1 (5 bases). CDR1 SGHVS and CDR2 FQNEAQ come from the germline V gene. The CDR3 contains 17 residues. The V end was cut by 3 bases, the J end by 0 bases, with 17 bases between.

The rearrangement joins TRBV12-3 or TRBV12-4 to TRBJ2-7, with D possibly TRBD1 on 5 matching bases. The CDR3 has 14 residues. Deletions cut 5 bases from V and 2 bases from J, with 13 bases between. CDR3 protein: CASSLGHPAYEQYF. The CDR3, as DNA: TGTGCCAGCAGTCTCGGACACCCGGCCTACGAGCAGTACTTC.

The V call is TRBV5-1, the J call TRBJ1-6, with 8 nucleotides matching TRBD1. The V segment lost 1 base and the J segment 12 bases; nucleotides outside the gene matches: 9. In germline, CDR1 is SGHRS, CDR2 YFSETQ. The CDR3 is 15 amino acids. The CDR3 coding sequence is TGCGCCAGCAGCTTGATCGGACAGGGTTTGGGACCCCTCCACTTT. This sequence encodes CASSLIGQGLGPLHF.

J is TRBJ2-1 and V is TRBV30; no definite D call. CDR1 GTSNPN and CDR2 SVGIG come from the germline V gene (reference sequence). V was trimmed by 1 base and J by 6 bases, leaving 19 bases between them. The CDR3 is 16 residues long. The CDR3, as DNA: TGTGCCTGGAGTGGGATTAGTCCCCACCGTACCAATGAGCAGTTCTTC. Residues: CAWSGISPHRTNEQFF.

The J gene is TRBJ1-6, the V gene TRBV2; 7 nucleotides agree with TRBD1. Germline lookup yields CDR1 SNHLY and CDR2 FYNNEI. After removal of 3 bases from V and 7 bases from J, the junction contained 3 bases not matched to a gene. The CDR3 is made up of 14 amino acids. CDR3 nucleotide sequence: TGTGCCAGCAGTGAGACAGGGCCGAATTCACCCCTCCACTTT. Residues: CASSETGPNSPLHF.

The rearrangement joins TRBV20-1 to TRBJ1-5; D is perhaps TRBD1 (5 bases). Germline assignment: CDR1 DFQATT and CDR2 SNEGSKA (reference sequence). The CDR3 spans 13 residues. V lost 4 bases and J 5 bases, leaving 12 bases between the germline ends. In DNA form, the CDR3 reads TGCAGTGCTAAAGGGGATTTCGATCAGCCCCAGCATTTT. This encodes CSAKGDFDQPQHF.

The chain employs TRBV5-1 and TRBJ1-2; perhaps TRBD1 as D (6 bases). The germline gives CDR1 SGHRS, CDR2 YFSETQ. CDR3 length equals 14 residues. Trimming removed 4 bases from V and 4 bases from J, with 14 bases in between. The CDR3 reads CASSAQGNRYGYTF. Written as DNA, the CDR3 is TGCGCCAGCAGCGCCCAGGGGAACCGCTATGGCTACACCTTC.

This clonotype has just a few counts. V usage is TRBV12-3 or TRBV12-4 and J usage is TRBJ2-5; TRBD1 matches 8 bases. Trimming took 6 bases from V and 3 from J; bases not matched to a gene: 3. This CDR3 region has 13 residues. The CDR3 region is CASRPTGEETQYF. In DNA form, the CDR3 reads TGTGCCAGCAGACCGACAGGGGAAGAGACCCAGTACTTC.

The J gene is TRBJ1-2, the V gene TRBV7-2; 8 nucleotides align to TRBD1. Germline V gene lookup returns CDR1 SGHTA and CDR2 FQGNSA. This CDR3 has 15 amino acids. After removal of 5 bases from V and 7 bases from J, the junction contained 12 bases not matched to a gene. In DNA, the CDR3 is TGTGCCAGCAGCATTGGACAGGGAGGCCCGGTTGGCTACACCTTC. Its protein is CASSIGQGGPVGYTF.

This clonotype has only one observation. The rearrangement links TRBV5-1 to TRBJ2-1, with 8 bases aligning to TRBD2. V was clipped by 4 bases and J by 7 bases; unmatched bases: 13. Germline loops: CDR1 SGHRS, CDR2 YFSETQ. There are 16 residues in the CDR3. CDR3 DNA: TGCGCCAGCAGCCCGGGACTAGTGGGACTAAGGAATGAGCAGTTCTTC. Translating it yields CASSPGLVGLRNEQFF. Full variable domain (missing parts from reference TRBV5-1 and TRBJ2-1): KAGVTQTPRYLIKTRGQQVTLSCSPISGHRSVSWYQQTPGQGLQFLFEYFSETQRNKGNFPGRFSGRQFSNSRSEMNVSTLELGDSALYLCASSPGLVGLRNEQFFGPGTRLTVL.